This is a list of T cell receptor beta chains from one sample in a study of regulatory dendritic cells for organ transplantation. Measured with immunoSEQ multiplex PCR; TCRdb has only the in-frame clones, and not every one. Among approximately 12,000 clones, just under 90% were seen once, and the ten largest hold around 0.22%. Their recognized antigens are unknown. Input material: naive CD8+ T cells from blood cultured with regulatory dendritic cells. Receptors originate from a human donor in good health. CDR3s include the opening cysteine and the closing phenylalanine or tryptophan. A D gene is named only where the DNA matches it firmly. Clone size appears in some rows only: once, few, many, or a class for an expanded clone.

clone size: .
D gene: .
V gene: TRBV27
J gene: TRBJ1-5
CDR3 DNA: TGTGCCAGCAGTCTTTTTAATGGGGGTACTGAGCCCCAGCATTTT
CDR3 protein: CASSLFNGGTEPQHF

clone size: few
D gene: .
V gene: TRBV9
J gene: TRBJ1-3
CDR3 DNA: TGTGCCAGCAGCGTCGGGACCTTGGGAAACACCATATATTTT
CDR3 protein: CASSVGTLGNTIYF

clone size: .
D gene: .
V gene: TRBV9
J gene: TRBJ1-2
CDR3 DNA: TGTGCCAGCAGCGAAGTAGGTGACAGCTATGGCTACACCTTC
CDR3 protein: CASSEVGDSYGYTF

clone size: once
D gene: .
V gene: TRBV27
J gene: TRBJ2-7
CDR3 DNA: TGTGCCAGCAGCTTAGGGGCAGGGAACTCCTACGAGCAGTACTTC
CDR3 protein: CASSLGAGNSYEQYF

clone size: .
D gene: .
V gene: TRBV7-6
J gene: TRBJ1-1
CDR3 DNA: TGTGCCAGCAGCTTAGGACAGACCGATGAAGCTTTCTTT
CDR3 protein: CASSLGQTDEAFF

clone size: once
D gene: .
V gene: TRBV4-1
J gene: TRBJ1-1
CDR3 DNA: TGCGCCAGCAGCCTTTCTTACAGTGGCACTGAAGCTTTCTTT
CDR3 protein: CASSLSYSGTEAFF

clone size: .
D gene: .
V gene: TRBV27
J gene: TRBJ1-2
CDR3 DNA: TGTGCCAGCAGTTTTTATGCAGGGTCCTTCTATGGCTACACCTTC
CDR3 protein: CASSFYAGSFYGYTF

clone size: .
D gene: TRBD2
V gene: TRBV9
J gene: TRBJ2-5
CDR3 DNA: TGTGCCAGCAGCGGAAGGTTAACTAGCGGGAGGGAAGAGACCCAGTACTTC
CDR3 protein: CASSGRLTSGREETQYF

clone size: .
D gene: .
V gene: TRBV6-6
J gene: TRBJ2-7
CDR3 DNA: TGTGCCAGCAGTGCAGGGTTCTCCTACGAGCAGTACTTC
CDR3 protein: CASSAGFSYEQYF

clone size: once
D gene: .
V gene: TRBV9
J gene: TRBJ2-7
CDR3 DNA: TGTGCCAGCAGCGTAGGCGACAGCGCCTACGAGCAGTACTTC
CDR3 protein: CASSVGDSAYEQYF

clone size: .
D gene: .
V gene: TRBV2
J gene: TRBJ2-5
CDR3 DNA: TGTGCCAGCAGTGAGGGGCACCAGTACCAAGAGACCCAGTACTTC
CDR3 protein: CASSEGHQYQETQYF

clone size: .
D gene: TRBD1
V gene: TRBV7-3
J gene: TRBJ2-2
CDR3 DNA: TGTGCCAGCAGCTTTACCCCCCAACAGGGGGCTGGAGTCGGGGAGCTGTTTTTT
CDR3 protein: CASSFTPQQGAGVGELFF

clone size: .
D gene: .
V gene: TRBV9
J gene: TRBJ1-1
CDR3 DNA: TGTGCCAGCAGTCCCGGGACGGAGAACACTGAAGCTTTCTTT
CDR3 protein: CASSPGTENTEAFF

clone size: .
D gene: .
V gene: TRBV2
J gene: TRBJ1-1
CDR3 DNA: TGTGCCAGCAGCACAAACACCCTGGGAGCTTTCTTT
CDR3 protein: CASSTNTLGAFF

clone size: .
D gene: .
V gene: TRBV28
J gene: TRBJ2-2
CDR3 DNA: TGTGCCAGCAACTTAGGGACGACGAACACCGGGGAGCTGTTTTTT
CDR3 protein: CASNLGTTNTGELFF

clone size: .
D gene: TRBD2
V gene: TRBV18
J gene: TRBJ2-3
CDR3 DNA: TGTGCCAGCTCACCCGAGCGGGAGTTTACAGATACGCAGTATTTT
CDR3 protein: CASSPEREFTDTQYF

clone size: .
D gene: .
V gene: TRBV19
J gene: TRBJ2-3
CDR3 DNA: TGTGCCAGTAGTATGGGCGGTGGCACAGATACGCAGTATTTT
CDR3 protein: CASSMGGGTDTQYF

clone size: .
D gene: TRBD2
V gene: TRBV28
J gene: TRBJ2-5
CDR3 DNA: TGTGCCAGCTTGTCGCCCCTTGGACTAGCGGGAGGGGAAGAGACCCAGTACTTC
CDR3 protein: CASLSPLGLAGGEETQYF

clone size: .
D gene: .
V gene: TRBV9
J gene: TRBJ2-5
CDR3 DNA: TGTGCCAGCAGCGCGCAAGAGACCCAGTACTTC
CDR3 protein: CASSAQETQYF

clone size: .
D gene: .
V gene: TRBV15
J gene: TRBJ2-6
CDR3 DNA: TGTGCCACCAGCAGTGAGGGAGGTGGGGCCAACGTCCTGACTTTC
CDR3 protein: CATSSEGGGANVLTF

clone size: .
D gene: .
V gene: TRBV5-4
J gene: TRBJ1-2
CDR3 DNA: TGTGCCAGCAGCTTATCTAACTATGGCTACACCTTC
CDR3 protein: CASSLSNYGYTF

clone size: .
D gene: TRBD2
V gene: TRBV5-4
J gene: TRBJ2-7
CDR3 DNA: TGTGCCAGCAGCTTGTGGGCTAGCGGGAGCCACGAGCAGTACTTC
CDR3 protein: CASSLWASGSHEQYF

clone size: once
D gene: TRBD2
V gene: TRBV7-9
J gene: TRBJ2-5
CDR3 DNA: TGTGCCAGCAGCATAACTAGCGGGGGGGCCCAAGAGACCCAGTACTTC
CDR3 protein: CASSITSGGAQETQYF

clone size: .
D gene: TRBD1
V gene: TRBV29-1
J gene: TRBJ1-2
CDR3 DNA: TGCAGCGTTCGCCCGACAGGGAACTATGGCTACACCTTC
CDR3 protein: CSVRPTGNYGYTF

clone size: .
D gene: TRBD2
V gene: TRBV11-2
J gene: TRBJ2-5
CDR3 DNA: TGTGCCAGCAGCCCCTGGGCGAGCGGGAGGCGCGGAGAGACCCAGTACTTC
CDR3 protein: CASSPWASGRRGETQYF

clone size: .
D gene: .
V gene: TRBV4-2
J gene: TRBJ1-2
CDR3 DNA: TGTGCCAGCAGCCAAGGGAGGTTCTATGGCTACACCTTC
CDR3 protein: CASSQGRFYGYTF

clone size: .
D gene: .
V gene: TRBV27
J gene: TRBJ2-7
CDR3 DNA: TGTGCCAGCCATAAAATGGGACTGCAAACCTACGAGCAGTACTTC
CDR3 protein: CASHKMGLQTYEQYF

clone size: .
D gene: .
V gene: TRBV4-3
J gene: TRBJ2-2
CDR3 DNA: TGCGCCAGCAGCCAAGAAACCATTAGCGGGAACACCGGGGAGCTGTTTTTT
CDR3 protein: CASSQETISGNTGELFF

clone size: few
D gene: .
V gene: TRBV4-1
J gene: TRBJ1-5
CDR3 DNA: TGCGCCAGCAGCCAAGGGCGGAGTCAGCCCCAGCATTTT
CDR3 protein: CASSQGRSQPQHF

clone size: .
D gene: .
V gene: TRBV15
J gene: TRBJ1-1
CDR3 DNA: TGTGCCACCAGCAGGGGGGCAGGGGATGAAGCTTTCTTT
CDR3 protein: CATSRGAGDEAFF

clone size: .
D gene: TRBD1
V gene: TRBV7-9
J gene: TRBJ1-2
CDR3 DNA: TGTGCCAGCAGCTCCGGGACAGGGGCGAACTATGGCTACACCTTC
CDR3 protein: CASSSGTGANYGYTF

clone size: .
D gene: .
V gene: TRBV5-4
J gene: TRBJ2-7
CDR3 DNA: TGTGCCAGCAGCTTGGACGGGGGCTACGAGCAGTACTTC
CDR3 protein: CASSLDGGYEQYF

clone size: once
D gene: .
V gene: TRBV4-3
J gene: TRBJ2-1
CDR3 DNA: TGCGCCAGCAGCCAAGTTCACAGGGTACCCTACAATGAGCAGTTCTTC
CDR3 protein: CASSQVHRVPYNEQFF

clone size: .
D gene: .
V gene: TRBV9
J gene: TRBJ1-1
CDR3 DNA: TGTGCCAGCAGCGTAGGGACGGGGAAAGAAGCTTTCTTT
CDR3 protein: CASSVGTGKEAFF

clone size: .
D gene: .
V gene: TRBV5-4
J gene: TRBJ2-7
CDR3 DNA: TGTGCCAGCAGCTTCGGCAGTATTTACGAGCAGTACTTC
CDR3 protein: CASSFGSIYEQYF

clone size: .
D gene: .
V gene: TRBV2
J gene: TRBJ2-7
CDR3 DNA: TGTGCCAGCAGGCCTCGCGGGAAAAACTACGAGCAGTACTTC
CDR3 protein: CASRPRGKNYEQYF